The sequence of this T cell receptor (beta chain) was determined in a study of cytomegalovirus exposure and HLA in healthy donors. Whole-study context: Earlier, approximately 180 million T cells were analyzed, and fewer than 120 million unique TCR beta sequences were found among them. From donors who were HLA-typed, an early data release held 80 million or so unique TCRs. Genotyping showed less than 85% of 398 donors falling in the Caucasian-associated ancestry cluster. General study results and limits: While the bulk of TCR sequences proved rare, some public TCRs turned up in many donors.

The PCR ran on 60 Vbeta and 13 Jbeta primers. Only in-frame clones appear in the TCRdb table, and some are missing; sequencing was by immunoSEQ multiplex PCR. The sample yields under 200,000 clones, roughly 80% seen once. Germline loops: CDR1 SEHNR, CDR2 FQNEAQ (reference sequence). This CDR3 is 14 amino acids long. Trimming removed 3 bases at V and 5 bases at J, with 11 bases between. This clone has more than one count but fewer than ten. Its antigen is undetermined. V and J are TRBV7-9 and TRBJ2-1; maybe TRBD1 (6 bases). Sequenced sample: PBMCs. The sequence came from a woman between 18 and 29 years old in good health and CMV-seronegative. The CDR3 coding sequence is TGTGCCAGCAGCTTTCGGGACACTCACAATGAGCAGTTCTTC. Its translation: CASSFRDTHNEQFF.